Listed here are 21 T cell receptor beta chains from one sample, sequenced in a study of blood T cells in healthy people across ages. Next came a second PCR, run for roughly 6 to 11 cycles, which used a sample-barcoded 5' primer along with a J-beta primer mix. MiXCR was run by TCRdb on the 5' RACE reads, yielding one entry per CDR3 protein. The sample comprises some 900,000 distinct CDR3 sequences, under 30% of which are singletons, and roughly 17% rests with the top ten. The source material was blood. These receptors originate from a woman aged 80 or over in good health.

This chain joins TRBV7-2 and TRBJ2-1, with D uncertain. V dropped 4 bases and J dropped 3 bases, with 16 bases sitting between them. CDR3 size: 16 residues. Germline V gene lookup returns CDR1 SGHTA and CDR2 FQGNSA. CDR3 DNA sequence: TGTGCCAGCAGCTCGCTTCGGCGGAGAGGCTACAATGAGCAGTTCTTC. It yields the protein CASSSLRRRGYNEQFF.

This chain connects TRBV7-9 to TRBJ2-3; D is unclear. Trimming took 5 bases from V and 5 from J, leaving 17 bases between them. Germline lookup yields CDR1 SEHNR and CDR2 FQNEAQ (reference sequence). The CDR3 is made up of 15 amino acids. The CDR3 nucleotides read TGTGCCAGCAGCCCACCGTCTCCGGACGTAGATACGCAGTATTTT. Its translation is CASSPPSPDVDTQYF. The whole variable domain, filled in from reference TRBV7-9 and TRBJ2-3, reads DTGVSQNPRHKITKRGQNVTFRCDPISEHNRLYWYRQTLGQGPEFLTYFQNEAQLEKSRLLSDRFSAERPKGSFSTLEIQRTEQGDSAMYLCASSPPSPDVDTQYFGPGTRLTVL.

As for this clonotype: A much larger clone differs from this one at a single base, so this may be a read error. CDR3 DNA: TGTGCCAGCAGCTATGGAAGGACGGGGCTGGGGCAGTTCTTC. It translates to CASSYGRTGLGQFF. The chain carries TRBV11-2 and TRBJ2-1; TRBD1 or TRBD2 may be the D gene (5 bases each). Trimming pared 4 bases from V and 12 bases from J, leaving 19 bases between. This CDR3 is built from 14 residues. Germline V gives CDR1 SGHAT, CDR2 FQNNGV.

The V gene is TRBV5-1, the J gene TRBJ1-2, with 7 bases fitting TRBD1. V lost 3 bases and J lost 8; bases outside the gene matches: 19. CDR3 length: 17 amino acids. Germline V gene data show CDR1 as SGHRS and CDR2 as YFSETQ. Here the CDR3 DNA reads TGCGCCAGCAGCTCCCTCCAAGCCGTACAGGGGACCGGGGGCTACACCTTC. This encodes CASSSLQAVQGTGGYTF.

This clonotype has just a few counts. The chain combines TRBV20-1 with TRBJ1-1; D gene ambiguous. Germline assignment: CDR1 DFQATT and CDR2 SNEGSKA (reference sequence). The CDR3 has 14 residues. Trimming removed 1 base at V and 0 bases at J, with 9 bases between. CDR3 coding DNA: TGCAGTGCTAGAGGGATTGGGTTGAACACTGAAGCTTTCTTT. It encodes CSARGIGLNTEAFF.

The V call is TRBV20-1, the J call TRBJ2-3, with D unresolved. CDR1 DFQATT and CDR2 SNEGSKA come from the germline V gene (reference sequence). This CDR3 is 15 amino acids long. The V end lost 3 bases, the J end lost 3 bases, and 16 bases lay between the germline ends. The CDR3 DNA follows: TGCAGTGCTAGCCCGACTGGATACGAGACAGATACGCAGTATTTT. Its translation is CSASPTGYETDTQYF.

A remark on this clonotype: This clone may be a read error of a much larger clone one base away. The chain uses TRBV25-1 and TRBJ1-2; 7 nucleotides align to TRBD1. Germline loops: CDR1 MGHDK, CDR2 SYGVNS. The CDR3 runs 19 residues. The chain's CDR3 is CASSDSEGRQGELGNGYIF. CDR3 sequence (DNA): TGTGCCAGCAGTGATTCGGAGGGGCGTCAGGGGGAATTAGGGAATGGCTACATCTTC.

Details on this clonotype: An end of the junction differs from the germline gene, which may be a read error. The V and J genes are TRBV5-1 and TRBJ2-7, with D possibly matching TRBD1 (6 bases). Germline CDR1 SGHRS, CDR2 YFSETQ. The CDR3 has 13 amino acids. CDR3 sequence reads: CANSNRVSYEQYF. As DNA, the CDR3 is TGCGCCAACAGCAACAGGGTCTCCTACGAGCAGTACTTC.

Notes on this clonotype: A read error may be the cause here, since a much bigger clone is one base away. This chain joins TRBV20-1 and TRBJ1-4, with D possibly being TRBD1 (6 bases). Trimming removed 6 bases at V and 7 bases at J, with 18 bases between. The germline V gene encodes CDR1 DFQATT and CDR2 SNEGSKA (reference sequence). The CDR3 spans 14 residues. CDR3 sequence reads: CSALGGRGSEKLFF. In DNA form, the CDR3 reads TGCAGTGCCTTAGGCGGCAGGGGTAGTGAAAAACTGTTTTTT.

To note about this clonotype: Being one base from a much bigger clone, this may be a read error. The chain employs TRBV5-1 and TRBJ2-7, with 7 bases matching TRBD2. The CDR3 is 18 amino acids. After removal of 3 bases from V and 2 bases from J, the junction contained 17 bases not matched to a gene. The germline CDR1 and CDR2 sequences are SGHRS and YFSETQ. Here the CDR3 reads CASSSYLGTNGGTYEQYF. DNA of the CDR3: TGCGCCAGCAGCTCCTACCTCGGGACTAACGGGGGGACCTACGAGCAGTACTTC. The full variable domain, its missing parts supplied by reference TRBV5-1 and TRBJ2-7, is KAGVTQTPRYLIKTRGQQVTLSCSPISGHRSVSWYQQTPGQGLQFLFEYFSETQRNKGNFPGRFSGRQFSNSRSEMNVSTLELGDSALYLCASSSYLGTNGGTYEQYFGPGTRLTVT.

This clonotype was observed at least ten times. The CDR3 coding sequence is TGTGCCACCAGCAGAGATAACGGGGTCTATGGCTACACCTTC. It is translated as CATSRDNGVYGYTF. The chain combines TRBV15 with TRBJ1-2, with no clear D. Trimming shortened V by 0 bases and J by 4 bases, and 9 bases separated the two germline ends. The CDR3 extends over 14 amino acids. Germline loops: CDR1 LNHNV, CDR2 YYDKDF (reference sequence). Full variable domain (remainder filled in from reference TRBV15 and TRBJ1-2): DAMVIQNPRYQVTQFGKPVTLSCSQTLNHNVMYWYQQKSSQAPKLLFHYYDKDFNNEADTPDNFQSRRPNTSFCFLDIRSPGLGDTAMYLCATSRDNGVYGYTFGSGTRLTVV.

This clonotype occurred a few times. This chain connects TRBV12-3 or TRBV12-4 to TRBJ1-5; D ambiguous. V gave up 6 bases and J gave up 3 bases, with 9 bases separating them. The CDR3 covers 13 residues. The CDR3, as DNA: TGTGCCAGCAGGGAGACGGACAATCAGCCCCAGCATTTT. Its translation: CASRETDNQPQHF.

The chain uses TRBV3-1 and TRBJ2-3, with 10 bases matching TRBD2. The CDR3 is 15 amino acids. V lost 3 bases and J lost 2; bases outside the gene matches: 2. CDR1 and CDR2 from the germline V gene are LGHDT and YNNKEL (reference sequence). The CDR3 DNA follows: TGTGCCAGCAGCCAGGGACTAGCGCCCACAGATACGCAGTATTTT. This gives the protein CASSQGLAPTDTQYF.

This clonotype showed up many times. The V gene is TRBV24-1, the J gene TRBJ2-5; D tentatively fits TRBD1 or TRBD2 (5 bases each). The V gene lost 7 bases and the J gene lost 4 bases, with 18 bases spanning the gap. In germline, CDR1 is KGHDR, CDR2 SFDVKD. CDR3 length: 15 amino acids. CDR3 loop: CATRSGRGRGETQYF. As DNA, the CDR3 is TGTGCCACCAGATCGGGAAGGGGTCGTGGAGAGACCCAGTACTTC.

This rearrangement joins TRBV5-1 to TRBJ2-3, with D possibly being TRBD2 (6 bases). The CDR3 runs to 15 residues. The germline V and J ends were trimmed by 0 bases and 14 bases, with 22 bases remaining between them. CDR1 and CDR2 from the germline V gene are SGHRS and YFSETQ. The CDR3 protein is CASSLDRGAGGELYF. For the CDR3, the DNA is TGCGCCAGCAGCTTGGATCGCGGGGCAGGCGGGGAGCTGTATTTT.

For this clonotype: This may be a read error, as it is one base from a much larger clone. The V gene is TRBV20-1, the J gene TRBJ2-6, with D possibly matching TRBD1 (5 bases). The CDR3 has 16 amino acids. Germline-derived CDR1 and CDR2 are DFQATT and SNEGSKA (reference sequence). Here the CDR3 DNA reads TGCAGTGCTAGACAGGGTTTCTATTCTGGGGCCAGCGTCCTGACTTTC. This sequence encodes CSARQGFYSGASVLTF.

This rearrangement joins TRBV4-2 to TRBJ2-7, with 8 bases lining up with TRBD1. The CDR3 sequence is 14 residues long. Losses at the gene ends were 1 base for V and 4 bases for J; bases not matched to a gene: 3. Germline V gives CDR1 LGHNA, CDR2 YNFKEQ. The chain's CDR3 is CASSQVQGAYEQYF. CDR3 sequence (DNA): TGTGCCAGCAGCCAAGTGCAGGGGGCTTACGAGCAGTACTTC.

The chain combines TRBV6-2 or TRBV6-3 with TRBJ2-3; D unresolved. Germline CDR1 and CDR2: MNHEY and SVGEGT. The CDR3 is 14 amino acids. Trimming pared 1 base from V and 2 bases from J, leaving 7 bases between. The CDR3 bases are TGTGCCAGCAGTTACTACTATCCCACAGATACGCAGTATTTT. This encodes CASSYYYPTDTQYF.

This clonotype showed up just a few times. V usage is TRBV5-1 and J usage is TRBJ2-5; 9 nucleotides match TRBD1. With V trimmed by 4 bases and J by 11 bases, 9 bases remained unmatched. Germline CDR1 SGHRS, CDR2 YFSETQ. The CDR3 has 13 residues. CDR3 bases: TGCGCCAGCAGCACGGACAGGGGCGATGAGCAGTACTTC. Protein sequence: CASSTDRGDEQYF.

Points on this clonotype: This may come from a read error, since a much larger clone is one base off. The chain recombines TRBV9 with TRBJ2-3; no definite D call. Germline-derived CDR1 and CDR2 are SGDLS and YYNGEE. CDR3 length: 15 amino acids. The DNA for the CDR3 is TGTGCCAGCGGCGTAGAATCTACACGCACAGATACGCAGTATTTT. It is translated as CASGVESTRTDTQYF.

For this clonotype: It may be a read error: a sequence one base away is much more abundant. This chain joins TRBV12-3 or TRBV12-4 and TRBJ1-6; unclear D gene. V lost 2 bases and J 11 bases, leaving 7 bases between the germline ends. The CDR3 is 12 amino acids. The CDR3 region is CASSLKNAPLHF. The CDR3 coding sequence is TGTGCCAGCAGTTTAAAGAATGCACCCCTCCACTTT.